This T cell receptor beta chain was sequenced in a study of blood T cell repertoires in COVID-19. As for the study in general: Whether acute or convalescent, the COVID-19 samples came from the United States, Italy and Spain. T cells, B-cell-depleted T cells, or PBMCs supplied cDNA or gDNA.

The CDR3 covers 13 residues. The germline gives CDR1 MNHNS, CDR2 SASEGT. Trimming shortened V by 3 bases and J by 5 bases, and 9 bases separated the two germline ends. Regarding this clone: This specimen includes other DNA sequences encoding the same CDR3.

In the authors' methods: The authors estimated nucleated cell counts from reference gene primer amplification. Assay: immunoSEQ multiplex PCR; the TCRdb copy retains only in-frame clones and omits some. V and J calls plus clone size are reproduced from that table; the DNA served to infer D and trimming. The data contain some 90,000 clones, around three quarters of them singletons. This chain links TRBV6-1 with TRBJ2-3, with a tentative D call TRBD1 (6 bases). This sequence originates from a woman aged 70 to 79 with acute or convalescent COVID-19. Sequenced material: peripheral blood. The CDR3 loop reads CASSEIRGDTQYF. The CDR3 DNA is TGTGCCAGCAGTGAGATCAGGGGAGATACGCAGTATTTT.